The entry below describes one TCR beta chain. Its specificity is unknown. The data originate from a study of OX40 agonist ivuxolimab in advanced cancers. On the study more broadly: Ivuxolimab, which patients received intravenously every 2 weeks, was dosed at 0.01 to 10 mg/kg. Notes on the study in general: Still undetermined is the antigen specificity of the expanded peripheral T cells. The 0.1-3.0 mg/kg partial responders had among the lowest clonal expansion.

The V end was cut by 7 bases, the J end by 4 bases, with 8 bases between. This CDR3 is 13 amino acids long. The germline V gene has CDR1 MNHNY and CDR2 SVGAGI (reference sequence). The repertoire was sequenced with immunoSEQ multiplex PCR; TCRdb's copy has only in-frame clones and lacks some. The sample has 50,000 to 65,000 clones; roughly 85% are singletons. Enrollment shut out patients with autoimmune disease history or systemic immunosuppression. The origin of this receptor is an adult with an advanced solid tumor such as melanoma, head and neck, liver or kidney cancer. The chain recombines TRBV6-6 with TRBJ1-6; D might be TRBD1 (6 bases). The sequences come from CD4+ or CD8+ T cells sorted from blood, collected in a trial of the OX40 agonist ivuxolimab. The CDR3 sequence: CASTGQYNSPLHF. The CDR3 DNA follows: TGTGCCAGCACAGGACAGTATAATTCACCCCTCCACTTT.